This TCR beta chain was sequenced for a study of control samples from healthy donors and cancer patients (dated by TCRdb to the early 2020s). Reading from cysteine to phenylalanine, the CDR3 counts 12 amino acids. The read is trimmed to its CDR3 DNA, 36 bases read in frame from base 1. CDR1 and CDR2 (SQVTM, ANQGSEA) derive from the germline V gene. V sheds 5 bases and J sheds 1 base, leaving 8 bases between their ends. This clone was found a few times. No antigen is known for it. Base qualities are not provided; no much larger clone lies one nucleotide away. The library was produced with the immunoSEQ multiplex PCR assay. In TCRdb, the immuneACCESS table is reduced to in-frame sequences with V and J assigned. These tables do not hold every clone; where another copy was compared, an unresolved V gene accounts for under half, and the others remain unexplained. The sample table lists roughly 120,000 clones, 80% to 90% of them with a count of one. 1% to 1.4% of the sample belongs to the ten largest clones.

The TCR originated in a woman aged 50 to 60 with colorectal cancer. Recombination connected TRBV29-1 to TRBJ1-2; the D gene is unclear. Sequencing input: PBMCs. The nucleotides read TGCAGCGTTTCGGTTAGTAACTATGGCTACACCTTC. Translation gives CSVSVSNYGYTF.